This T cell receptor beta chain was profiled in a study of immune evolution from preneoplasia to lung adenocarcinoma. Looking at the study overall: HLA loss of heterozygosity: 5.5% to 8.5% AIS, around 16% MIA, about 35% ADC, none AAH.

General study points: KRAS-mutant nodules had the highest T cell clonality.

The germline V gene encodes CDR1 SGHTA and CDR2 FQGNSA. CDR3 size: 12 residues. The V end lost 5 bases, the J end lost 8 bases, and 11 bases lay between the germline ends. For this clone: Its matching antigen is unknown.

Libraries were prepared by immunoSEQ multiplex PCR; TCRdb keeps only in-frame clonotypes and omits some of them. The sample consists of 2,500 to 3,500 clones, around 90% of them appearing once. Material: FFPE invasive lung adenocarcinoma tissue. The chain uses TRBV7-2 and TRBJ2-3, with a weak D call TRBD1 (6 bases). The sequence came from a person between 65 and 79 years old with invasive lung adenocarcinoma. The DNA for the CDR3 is TGTGCCAGCAGCGCACAGGGTGGTACGCAGTATTTT. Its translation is CASSAQGGTQYF.